This T cell receptor beta chain was profiled in a study of regulatory T cells in long-lasting Graves disease. This clonotype was seen repeatedly, ten times or more. The time point was: newly diagnosed GD, antithyroid drugs for less than 3 months. Following extraction of RNA from PBMCs, that RNA was used to make the TCR library. Construction of the TCR beta libraries employed iRepertoire HTBI primers in conjunction with Arm-PCR of CDR3 regions. One entry per CDR3 protein, called by TCRdb with MiXCR from the multiplex PCR reads. This sample has roughly 410,000 distinct CDR3 sequences, with 15% found just once. The sample also formed part of further work on T cells in Graves' hyperthyroidism and ophthalmopathy. That publication notes: Carried out on the TCR CDR3, a first-round RT-PCR used the HTBI primer set. Researchers report that a 13 V-J model separated ophthalmopathy from stable hyperthyroidism.

This receptor was obtained from a middle-aged woman with Graves disease. The source was peripheral blood mononuclear cells (PBMCs), collected at new diagnosis, from a patient treated with antithyroid drugs.

CDR3 amino acids: CASDQGSGSRTGELFF. DNA of the CDR3: TGTGCCAGTGATCAGGGTAGCGGGAGTCGCACCGGGGAGCTGTTTTTT. The V gene is TRBV2, the J gene TRBJ2-2; 9 positions match TRBD2. Germline CDR1 reads SNHLY; CDR2 reads FYNNEI. V trimming: 9 bases; J trimming: 4 bases; junction bases outside the gene matches: 12. This CDR3 has 16 amino acids.